What follows describes a single TCR beta chain. Other DNA sequences in this specimen translate into the identical CDR3. There are 13 residues in the CDR3. The V gene's germline CDR1 is KGHSH and CDR2 LQKENI. V lost 3 bases and J 0 bases, leaving 5 bases between the germline ends. This entry belongs to a study of blood T cell repertoires in COVID-19. Methods used by the authors: Amplified reference gene primers provided the basis for estimating nucleated cell counts. Repertoires were generated with immunoSEQ multiplex PCR, while TCRdb's copy carries only in-frame clones and drops some. The D gene and trimming were derived from the DNA, and the V and J assignments and clone size from that table. The repertoire holds under 150,000 clones, over 80% seen once, with 2% to 2.5% in the top ten.

The source of this sequence is a man younger than 45 with acute or convalescent COVID-19. The chain combines TRBV18 with TRBJ1-1; a weak D match, TRBD1 (5 bases). Sequencing used peripheral blood. The CDR3, as DNA: TGTGCCAGCTCACCGGACATGAACACTGAAGCTTTCTTT. Translated: CASSPDMNTEAFF.